This record concerns one TCR beta chain sequence. Its antigen is not identified. These data belong to a study of human T cells and chemical hapten exposure. Study at large: For sensitization, 2% DPC was applied to a 2 cm by 2 cm patch of upper inner arm skin. Patients' scalps got diphenylcyclopropenone weekly throughout the approximately 25-week study. Notes on the study in general: Donor immune responses may differ from healthy people's, since all donors had alopecia. With regard to DPC sensitization, TCRs above 1 in 1000 frequency did not change.

The CDR3 has 15 residues. Between the trimmed V and J ends, which lost 6 bases and 0 bases, there was a span of 15 bases. Germline values: CDR1 MDHEN, CDR2 SYDVKM. TCRdb reprocessed the RACE reads with MiXCR, giving one entry per CDR3 protein. The sample lists roughly 74,000 distinct CDR3 sequences; 25% to 40% were seen once. As to time point: patch test 1, 2 weeks after DPC sensitization. Treatment denoted: therapeutic diphenylcyclopropenone sensitization with weekly scalp DPC. This TCR came from a man aged 40-49 years with alopecia areata. Some clones in this sample may be carry-over from other donors' samples. Material: whole blood, obtained in connection with sensitization to the hapten diphenylcyclopropenone (DPC). V and J are TRBV28 and TRBJ2-7; D possibly corresponds to TRBD2 (6 bases). The CDR3, as DNA: TGTGCCAGCAGCCCCACGGGGGTTTTCTCCTACGAGCAGTACTTC. It translates to CASSPTGVFSYEQYF.